This TCR beta chain appears in the sequencing data of a study of T-cell memory formation after mild COVID-19. The V gene lost 1 base and the J gene lost 3 bases, with 13 bases spanning the gap. Germline assignment: CDR1 LGHNA and CDR2 YSLEER. The CDR3 length is 15 residues. MiXCR was run by TCRdb on the 5' RACE reads, yielding one entry per CDR3 protein. The repertoire holds around 340,000 distinct CDR3 sequences, more than 20% seen once, with under 15% in the top ten. This clonotype has only a few counts. The genes are TRBV4-3 and TRBJ2-7; D tentatively reads TRBD1 or TRBD2 (5 bases each). The specimen was PBMCs or a T cell subset sorted from them (not recorded which). This TCR was sampled from an adult woman who had mild COVID-19 (a few samples of this study predate the infection). Cell type and time point are not known. CDR3 amino acids: CASSQGGLRDYEQYF. The CDR3 DNA is TGCGCCAGCAGCCAAGGGGGGTTAAGAGACTACGAGCAGTACTTC.